This TCR beta chain was sequenced for a study of regulatory T cells in long-lasting Graves disease. Germline CDR1 is MNHNS and CDR2 is SASEGT. The V end lost 7 bases, the J end lost 0 bases, and 22 bases lay between the germline ends. The CDR3 loop spans 18 amino acids. Study-wide points: Analyses excluded thyroid tissue, covering peripheral blood alone.

Time point given: newly diagnosed GD, antithyroid drugs for less than 3 months. With RNA extracted from PBMCs as input, the TCR library was made. Diagnoses of Graves' disease were made by American Thyroid Association guidelines. The authors built TCR beta libraries using iRepertoire HTBI primers and Arm-PCR of CDR3 regions. TCRdb redid the calling of the multiplex PCR reads with MiXCR, one entry per CDR3 protein. The data show roughly 420,000 distinct CDR3 sequences, about 15% seen once. To note about this clonotype: Its specificity is unknown.

The data were also submitted as part of a second study, on T cells in Graves' hyperthyroidism and ophthalmopathy. That source adds: An absence of ophthalmopathy progression within 18 months meant stable Graves' hyperthyroidism. The HTBI set primed first-round TCR CDR3 RT-PCR.

V gene TRBV6-1 combines with J gene TRBJ1-3; the D gene is possibly TRBD1 (5 bases). The sequence came from a woman aged 45-65 years with Graves disease. Here the sequenced sample was peripheral blood mononuclear cells (PBMCs), taken at new diagnosis, from a patient treated with antithyroid drugs. CDR3 sequence reads: CASNPMGRVKISGNTIYF. The CDR3 coding sequence is TGTGCCAGCAATCCCATGGGACGCGTAAAAATCTCTGGAAACACCATATATTTT.